This T cell receptor (beta chain) was captured by sequencing in a study of early T cells in non-severe SARS-CoV-2 infection. About the study: Sequenced bulk RNA came from whole blood that was unsorted, and chains were unpaired. General study results and limits: Clonotype matching in VDJdb favored anti-spike CD8 responses and did not capture private and CD4 specificities.

Unique molecular identifier tags were affixed to discrete cDNA molecules. A single record per CDR3 protein comes from TCRdb applying MiXCR to the 5' RACE reads. The data show fewer than 85,000 distinct CDR3 sequences, about 17% seen once. V shed 7 bases and J 7 bases; nucleotides not matched to a gene: 6. Germline CDR1 and CDR2: MDHEN and SYDVKM. The CDR3 loop spans 14 amino acids. This clonotype came up many times. Its antigen is still unknown. The sample comprised whole blood. The V call is TRBV28, the J call TRBJ2-2, with 10 bases aligning to TRBD1. The receptor was isolated from an adult who was a healthcare worker with PCR-confirmed SARS-CoV-2 infection or an uninfected control (not recorded which). CDR3 sequence: CASNRQGAFGELFF. The CDR3 bases are TGTGCCAGCAATAGACAGGGGGCGTTCGGGGAGCTGTTTTTT.